Given below is one TCR beta chain in context. The antigen remains unidentified. Germline-derived CDR1 and CDR2 are SGHTA and FQGNSA. The trim removed 5 bases at V and 5 bases at J, leaving 6 bases unmatched. The CDR3 is made up of 13 amino acids. Through a sample-barcoded 5' primer and a J-beta primer mix, a second PCR was run for roughly 6 to 12 cycles. TCRdb passed the 5' RACE reads through MiXCR, listing each CDR3 protein once. The table includes about 680,000 distinct CDR3 sequences, around 48% detected once. This sample stems from a study of blood T cells in healthy people across ages. Study results and limitations: Both naive CD4+ cell counts and diversity were greater in long-lived donors than in aged donors.

Source material: blood. This receptor was taken from a woman in her sixties in good health. The chain carries TRBV7-2 and TRBJ2-7; 7 positions agree with TRBD1. The CDR3 region has the DNA TGTGCCAGCAGCCCAAACAGGGGAGACGAGCAGTACTTC. This translates into CASSPNRGDEQYF.